This passage covers 5 T cell receptor beta chains from one sample sequenced in a study of cytomegalovirus exposure and HLA in healthy donors. The PCR had 60 Vbeta and 13 Jbeta primers. Sequenced by immunoSEQ multiplex PCR; TCRdb stores in-frame clones only, minus some. Its table lists 40,000 to 60,000 clones. Sequenced input: PBMCs. The source of these receptors is a male donor in good health and CMV-seropositive.

The rearrangement uses TRBV27 and TRBJ2-5; D is possibly TRBD1 (6 bases). Germline V gene sequence: CDR1 MNHEY, CDR2 SMNVEV (reference sequence). The CDR3 extends over 13 amino acids. V was shortened by 6 bases and J by 0 bases, with 8 bases between the two germline ends. The CDR3 here is CASSQGYQETQYF. The CDR3 nucleotides read TGTGCCAGCAGCCAGGGGTACCAAGAGACCCAGTACTTC.

The rearrangement links TRBV25-1 to TRBJ2-5, with D tentatively TRBD1 (6 bases). The ends were cut back, 4 bases at V and 4 bases at J, with 22 bases in the middle. The CDR3 sequence is 17 residues long. CDR1 and CDR2 from the germline V gene are MGHDK and SYGVNS. The CDR3 nucleotides are TGTGCCAGCAGTGCAGCAGGGGTTGTTTATTTTCGAGAGACCCAGTACTTC. Residues: CASSAAGVVYFRETQYF. Full variable domain (outside the CDR3, taken from reference TRBV25-1 and TRBJ2-5): EADIYQTPRYLVIGTGKKITLECSQTMGHDKMYWYQQDPGMELHLIHYSYGVNSTEKGDLSSESTVSRIRTEHFPLTLESARPSHTSQYLCASSAAGVVYFRETQYFGPGTRLLVL.

The chain is built from TRBV2 and TRBJ2-2; 11 bases match TRBD2. This CDR3 has 15 residues. The germline V gene encodes CDR1 SNHLY and CDR2 FYNNEI. Losses at the gene ends were 5 bases for V and 5 bases for J; bases not matched to a gene: 4. Here the CDR3 reads CASSTRTSGTGELFF. CDR3 bases: TGTGCCAGCAGTACCCGGACTAGCGGGACCGGGGAGCTGTTTTTT.

The J gene is TRBJ1-5, the V gene TRBV6-6; 8 nucleotides align to TRBD1. Germline V gives CDR1 MNHNY, CDR2 SVGAGI (reference sequence). V shed 6 bases, J shed 4 bases, and the junction held 5 bases outside the gene matches. CDR3 length: 14 amino acids. In DNA, the CDR3 is TGTGCCAGCAGCCCCGGGACAGGTAATCAGCCCCAGCATTTT. It yields the protein CASSPGTGNQPQHF.

This clone ranks as medium-sized (0.01 to 0.1%) in terms of frequency. J is TRBJ2-7 and V is TRBV10-3, with TRBD1 matching 7 bases. This CDR3 contains 14 residues. V was pared by 6 bases and J by 0 bases, with 5 bases of the junction left unmatched. CDR1 is ENHRY and CDR2 is SYGVKD in the germline V gene. This CDR3 reads CAIRDRPSSYEQYF. The CDR3 nucleotides read TGTGCCATCAGGGACAGGCCAAGCTCCTACGAGCAGTACTTC.